A selection of T cell receptor beta chains follows, all from one sample in a study of cytomegalovirus exposure and HLA in healthy donors. Clones were read by immunoSEQ multiplex PCR, and TCRdb kept only the in-frame ones, dropping some. The data contain 210,000 or so clones, over 75% of them seen just once; the ten biggest clones take up around 1.4%. Sequencing was carried out using PBMCs. These receptors all stem from a human donor in good health. Both conserved end residues are trimmed from each CDR3. The order of the fields is V gene, clone size, J gene, CDR3 protein. Clone sizes are given selectively: once, few, many, or a class where the clone is expanded.

TRBV7-2	.	TRBJ2-1	ASSLRSGALTNEQF
TRBV18	.	TRBJ2-7	ASFRCGSGSSYEQY
TRBV28	.	TRBJ2-1	ASSPGTGGFTSGSEQF
TRBV4-1	.	TRBJ2-1	ASSPDRRRKSSYNEQF
TRBV5-1	.	TRBJ2-3	ASSLDFPTDTQY
TRBV4-3	.	TRBJ2-3	ASSVSGGATDTQY
TRBV9	.	TRBJ1-3	ASSPGDRGLGNTIY
TRBV4-3	.	TRBJ2-7	ASSQASSGYEQY
TRBV2	.	TRBJ1-1	ASRDRAQSTEAF
TRBV13	.	TRBJ2-3	ASSFGLAGGTDTQY
TRBV6-6	few	TRBJ2-1	ASSYGLAVDEQF
TRBV19	.	TRBJ2-3	ASNSQGPSTDTQY
TRBV19	.	TRBJ1-5	ASIRTVGVVNQPQH
TRBV2	.	TRBJ1-1	ASRGGPEAF
TRBV9	.	TRBJ1-3	ASSPGGSGNTIY
TRBV18	.	TRBJ2-7	ASSRTGTGYEQY
TRBV5-8	.	TRBJ1-6	ASSLSDRETYNSPLH
TRBV19	.	TRBJ2-2	ASSPRLAGGVTGELF
TRBV6-5	once	TRBJ1-5	ASSTQGVSGQPQH
TRBV4-1	.	TRBJ2-1	ASSLDSSGRASLNNEQF
TRBV2	.	TRBJ2-7	ASTEGHAIYEQY
TRBV19	once	TRBJ2-7	AGRAGSNYEQY
TRBV11-2	.	TRBJ2-7	ASSWSSGSVFYEQY
TRBV10-3	.	TRBJ1-2	AISDADRGYGYT
TRBV18	.	TRBJ2-7	ASSPRDSTLYEQY
TRBV2	.	TRBJ2-7	ASSAGDYPAHEQY
TRBV27	.	TRBJ2-7	ASRDTPYEQY
TRBV7-9	.	TRBJ2-5	ASSFPTEGETQY
TRBV6-5	.	TRBJ2-7	ASKAGAWEQY
TRBV10-3	.	TRBJ1-1	AIRAGLGNTEAF
TRBV28	.	TRBJ1-5	ASSRGRDNPFNQPQH
TRBV27	.	TRBJ2-1	ASSRLAGVISNEQF
TRBV11-3	.	TRBJ2-2	ASSLSTNTGELF
TRBV7-6	.	TRBJ2-7	ASSLGPLVYEQY
TRBV5-1	.	TRBJ2-1	ASNLGGALYNEQF
TRBV7-2	.	TRBJ2-3	ASSLAVAGTDTQY
TRBV5-1	.	TRBJ2-7	ASSSPLGGRSSYEQY
TRBV7-3	.	TRBJ2-7	ASSRLAGGTGVSHEQY
TRBV9	few	TRBJ2-1	ASSVGGWGGGYNEQF
TRBV27	once	TRBJ2-7	ASSLEAETYEQY
TRBV5-4	.	TRBJ1-1	ASSTTANTEAF
TRBV29-1	.	TRBJ2-6	SVSSSGANVLT
TRBV7-6	.	TRBJ2-1	ASSLGGQGSYNEQF
TRBV10-2	.	TRBJ2-7	ASSRDSTSYEQY
TRBV7-9	.	TRBJ1-2	SSTVDVGAAHNYGYT
TRBV21-1	.	TRBJ1-1	ASSTRGTEAF
TRBV19	.	TRBJ2-1	ASSGREMHNEQF
TRBV28	few	TRBJ2-2	ASSSIETGELF
TRBV10-3	few	TRBJ2-7	AIRGTGFSNEQY
TRBV5-1	.	TRBJ2-7	ASSSRTGIGEQY